The 8 T cell receptor beta chains listed next were all sequenced from one sample in a study of blood T cell repertoires in COVID-19. Sequencing was performed with immunoSEQ multiplex PCR; in TCRdb, only in-frame clones are kept and a portion is missing. The table lists approximately 280,000 clones, around 90% of them singletons, with about 9.8% in the top ten. Sequencing was carried out using peripheral blood. The receptors stem from a man between 18 and 29 years old with active or convalescent COVID-19.

The V call is TRBV19, the J call TRBJ1-6; 7 nucleotides match TRBD1. There are 14 residues in the CDR3. Germline-derived CDR1 and CDR2 are LNHDA and SQIVND (reference sequence). V was clipped by 3 bases and J by 7 bases; unmatched bases: 3. CDR3 region: CASSIRGGNSPLHF. The CDR3 bases are TGTGCCAGTAGTATTCGAGGGGGCAATTCACCCCTCCACTTT.

The V call is TRBV5-4, the J call TRBJ1-1; 8 nucleotides align to TRBD1. Germline V gene lookup returns CDR1 SGHNT and CDR2 YYREEE (reference sequence). V lost 4 bases and J lost 8; bases outside the gene matches: 7. CDR3 length equals 13 residues. The CDR3 loop is CASSPPDREEAFF. CDR3 DNA: TGTGCCAGCAGCCCACCGGACAGGGAAGAAGCTTTCTTT.

The V gene is TRBV2, the J gene TRBJ2-3; 9 nucleotides match TRBD2. Germline assignment: CDR1 SNHLY and CDR2 FYNNEI. This CDR3 region has 15 residues. V trimming: 7 bases; J trimming: 2 bases; junction bases outside the gene matches: 7. The CDR3 nucleotides read TGTGCCAGCAAGCCCTGGACTAGCGCCACAGATACGCAGTATTTT. This encodes CASKPWTSATDTQYF. Filled out from reference TRBV2 and TRBJ2-3, the complete variable domain reads EPEVTQTPSHQVTQMGQEVILRCVPISNHLYFYWYRQILGQKVEFLVSFYNNEISEKSEIFDDQFSVERPDGSNFTLKIRSTKLEDSAMYFCASKPWTSATDTQYFGPGTRLTVL.

The V and J genes are TRBV6-5 and TRBJ1-5; weak D call: TRBD1 (5 bases). This CDR3 contains 15 residues. From germline, CDR1 is MNHEY and CDR2 SVGAGI. V dropped 6 bases and J dropped 1 base, with 13 bases sitting between them. In DNA, the CDR3 is TGTGCCAGCAGGCGCAAAACAGGCAGCAATCAGCCCCAGCATTTT. Amino acid sequence: CASRRKTGSNQPQHF.

This chain connects TRBV18 to TRBJ2-3; D is uncertain. CDR3 length equals 16 residues. Germline V CDR1 and CDR2: KGHSH, LQKENI. The V end was cut by 3 bases, the J end by 0 bases, with 13 bases between. CDR3: CASSPLAGPSTDTQYF. The CDR3 DNA is TGTGCCAGCTCACCGCTCGCAGGCCCTAGCACAGATACGCAGTATTTT. Filled out from reference TRBV18 and TRBJ2-3, the complete variable domain reads NAGVMQNPRHLVRRRGQEARLRCSPMKGHSHVYWYRQLPEEGLKFMVYLQKENIIDESGMPKERFSAEFPKEGPSILRIQQVVRGDSAAYFCASSPLAGPSTDTQYFGPGTRLTVL.

This sequence joins TRBV21-1 and TRBJ2-7; the table's D call, TRBD1, has no DNA check behind it. TRBV21-1 is tagged as a pseudogene. The CDR3 is 18 residues long. CDR3 region: CASSKTRRDRVGYYEQYF. Here the CDR3 DNA reads TGTGCCAGCAGCAAAACGAGACGGGACAGGGTAGGATACTACGAGCAGTACTTC.

The chain has TRBV9 and TRBJ2-2; 7 nucleotides align to TRBD2. V shed 3 bases and J 4 bases; nucleotides not matched to a gene: 6. The germline V gene encodes CDR1 SGDLS and CDR2 YYNGEE. The CDR3 contains 15 residues. This chain's CDR3 is CASSAWTSSTGELFF. CDR3 DNA: TGTGCCAGCAGCGCCTGGACTAGTTCCACCGGGGAGCTGTTTTTT.

The chain combines TRBV7-2 with TRBJ1-5; 10 nucleotides agree with TRBD1. V was clipped by 5 bases and J by 5 bases; unmatched bases: 6. Germline V gives CDR1 SGHTA, CDR2 FQGNSA. The CDR3 length is 15 residues. The CDR3 DNA follows: TGTGCCAGCAGCAGAAGGACAGGGGGATATCAGCCCCAGCATTTT. It specifies CASSRRTGGYQPQHF. The full variable domain, completed using reference TRBV7-2 and TRBJ1-5, is GAGVSQSPSNKVTEKGKDVELRCDPISGHTALYWYRQSLGQGLEFLIYFQGNSAPDKSGLPSDRFSAERTGGSVSTLTIQRTQQEDSAVYLCASSRRTGGYQPQHFGDGTRLSIL.